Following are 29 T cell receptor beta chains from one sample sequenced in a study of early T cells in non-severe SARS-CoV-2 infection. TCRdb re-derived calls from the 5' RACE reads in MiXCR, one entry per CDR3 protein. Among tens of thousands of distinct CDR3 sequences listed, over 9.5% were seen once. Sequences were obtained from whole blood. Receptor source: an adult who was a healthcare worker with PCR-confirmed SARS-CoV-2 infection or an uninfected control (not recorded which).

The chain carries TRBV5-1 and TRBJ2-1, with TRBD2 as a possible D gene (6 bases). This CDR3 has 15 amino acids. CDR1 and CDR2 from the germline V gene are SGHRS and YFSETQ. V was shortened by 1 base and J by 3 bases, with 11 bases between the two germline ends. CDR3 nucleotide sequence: TGCGCCAGCAGCTTGCTCGGGAGTTTCTACAATGAGCAGTTCTTC. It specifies CASSLLGSFYNEQFF.

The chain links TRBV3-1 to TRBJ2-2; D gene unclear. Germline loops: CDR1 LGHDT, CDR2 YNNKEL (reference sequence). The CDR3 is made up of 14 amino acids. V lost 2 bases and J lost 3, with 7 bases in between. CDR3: CASSQMLDTGELFF. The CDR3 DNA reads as TGTGCCAGCAGCCAAATGCTTGACACCGGGGAGCTGTTTTTT. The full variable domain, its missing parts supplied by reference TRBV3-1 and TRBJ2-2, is DTAVSQTPKYLVTQMGNDKSIKCEQNLGHDTMYWYKQDSKKFLKIMFSYNNKELIINETVPNRFSPKSPDKAHLNLHINSLELGDSAVYFCASSQMLDTGELFFGEGSRLTVL.

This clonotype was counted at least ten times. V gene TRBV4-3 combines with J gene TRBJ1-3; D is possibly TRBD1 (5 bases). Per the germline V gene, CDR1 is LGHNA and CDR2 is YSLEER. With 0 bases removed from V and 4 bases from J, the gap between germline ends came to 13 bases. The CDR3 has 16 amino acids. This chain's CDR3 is CASSQDPGTGGNTIYF. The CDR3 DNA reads TGCGCCAGCAGCCAAGATCCCGGGACTGGAGGAAACACCATATATTTT.

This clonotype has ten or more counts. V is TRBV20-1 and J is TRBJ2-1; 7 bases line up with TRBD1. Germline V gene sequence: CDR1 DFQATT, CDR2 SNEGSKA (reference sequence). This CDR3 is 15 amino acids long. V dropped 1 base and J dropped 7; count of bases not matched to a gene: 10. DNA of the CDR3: TGCAGTGCTAGAGTACGTAGACAGGGAAGGAATGAGCAGTTCTTC. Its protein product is CSARVRRQGRNEQFF.

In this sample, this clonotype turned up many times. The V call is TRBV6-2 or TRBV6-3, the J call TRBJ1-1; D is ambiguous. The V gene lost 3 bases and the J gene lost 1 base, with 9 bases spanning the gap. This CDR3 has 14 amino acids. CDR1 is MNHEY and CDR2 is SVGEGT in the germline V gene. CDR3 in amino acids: CASSYPRRNTEAFF. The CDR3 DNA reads TGTGCCAGCAGTTATCCCAGGAGGAACACTGAAGCTTTCTTT.

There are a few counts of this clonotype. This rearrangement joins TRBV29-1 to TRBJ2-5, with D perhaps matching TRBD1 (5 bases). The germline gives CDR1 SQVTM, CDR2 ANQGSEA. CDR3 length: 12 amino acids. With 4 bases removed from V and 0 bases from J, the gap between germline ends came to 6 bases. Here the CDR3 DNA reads TGCAGCGTTGGACAGTACCAAGAGACCCAGTACTTC. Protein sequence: CSVGQYQETQYF.

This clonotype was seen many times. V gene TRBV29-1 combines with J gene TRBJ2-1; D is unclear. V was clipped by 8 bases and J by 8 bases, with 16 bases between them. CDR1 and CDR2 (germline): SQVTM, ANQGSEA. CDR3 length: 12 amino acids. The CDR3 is CSIRLGPDEQFF. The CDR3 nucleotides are TGCAGCATCCGACTCGGGCCGGATGAGCAGTTCTTC.

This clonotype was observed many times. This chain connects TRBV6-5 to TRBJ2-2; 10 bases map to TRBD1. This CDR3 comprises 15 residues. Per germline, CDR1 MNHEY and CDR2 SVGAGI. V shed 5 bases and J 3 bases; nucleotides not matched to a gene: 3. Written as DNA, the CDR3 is TGTGCCAGCAGTCCCGGGACAGGGGACACCGGGGAGCTGTTTTTT. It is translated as CASSPGTGDTGELFF.

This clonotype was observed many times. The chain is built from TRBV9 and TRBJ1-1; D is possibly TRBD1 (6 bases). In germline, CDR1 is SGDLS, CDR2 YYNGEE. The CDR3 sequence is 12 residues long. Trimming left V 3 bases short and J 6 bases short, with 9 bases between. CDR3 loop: CASSASGAEAFF. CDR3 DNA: TGTGCCAGCAGCGCTTCAGGGGCTGAAGCTTTCTTT.

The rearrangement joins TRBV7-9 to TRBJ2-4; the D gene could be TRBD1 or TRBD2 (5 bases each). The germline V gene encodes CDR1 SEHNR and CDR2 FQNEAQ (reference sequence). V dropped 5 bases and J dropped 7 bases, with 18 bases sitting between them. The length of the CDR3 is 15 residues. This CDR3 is CASSPRGRDGNIQYF. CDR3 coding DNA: TGTGCCAGCAGCCCGCGTGGTCGGGACGGGAACATTCAGTACTTC.

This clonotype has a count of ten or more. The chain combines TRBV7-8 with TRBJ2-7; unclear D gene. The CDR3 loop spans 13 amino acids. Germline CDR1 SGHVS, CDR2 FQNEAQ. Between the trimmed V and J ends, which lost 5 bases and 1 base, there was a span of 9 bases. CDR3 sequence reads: CASSIHGSYEQYF. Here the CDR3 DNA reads TGTGCCAGCAGCATACACGGATCCTACGAGCAGTACTTC.

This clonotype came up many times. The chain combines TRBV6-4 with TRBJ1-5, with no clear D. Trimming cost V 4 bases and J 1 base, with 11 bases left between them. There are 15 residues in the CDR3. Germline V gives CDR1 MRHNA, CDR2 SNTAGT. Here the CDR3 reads CASSVVAGSNQPQHF. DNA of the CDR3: TGTGCCAGCAGTGTTGTGGCGGGAAGCAATCAGCCCCAGCATTTT.

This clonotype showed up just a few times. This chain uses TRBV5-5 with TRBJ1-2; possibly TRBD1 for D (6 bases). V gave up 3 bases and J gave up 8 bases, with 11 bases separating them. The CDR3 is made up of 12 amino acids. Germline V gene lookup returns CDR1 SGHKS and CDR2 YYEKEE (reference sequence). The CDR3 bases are TGTGCCAGCAGCTGGAGACAGGAGGGCTACACCTTC. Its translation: CASSWRQEGYTF. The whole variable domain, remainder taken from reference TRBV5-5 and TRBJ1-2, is DAGVTQSPTHLIKTRGQQVTLRCSPISGHKSVSWYQQVLGQGPQFIFQYYEKEERGRGNFPDRFSARQFPNYSSELNVNALLLGDSALYLCASSWRQEGYTFGSGTRLTVV.

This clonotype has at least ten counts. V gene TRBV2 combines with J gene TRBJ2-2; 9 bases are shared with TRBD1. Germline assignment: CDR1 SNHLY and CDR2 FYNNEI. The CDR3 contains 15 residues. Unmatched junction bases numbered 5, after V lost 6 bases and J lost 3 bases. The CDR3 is CASSIDRGDTGELFF. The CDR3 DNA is TGTGCCAGCAGCATCGACAGGGGGGACACCGGGGAGCTGTTTTTT.

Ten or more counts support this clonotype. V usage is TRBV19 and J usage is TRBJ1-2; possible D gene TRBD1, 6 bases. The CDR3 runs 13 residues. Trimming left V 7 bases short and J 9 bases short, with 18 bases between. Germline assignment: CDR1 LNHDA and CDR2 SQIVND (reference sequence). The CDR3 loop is CASKTGNLMRYTF. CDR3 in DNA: TGTGCCAGTAAAACAGGGAATCTCATGCGCTACACCTTC.

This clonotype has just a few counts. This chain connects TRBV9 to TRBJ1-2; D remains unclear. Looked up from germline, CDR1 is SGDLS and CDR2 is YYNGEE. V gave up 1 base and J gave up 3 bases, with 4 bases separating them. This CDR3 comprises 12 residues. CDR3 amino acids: CASSVNHYGYTF. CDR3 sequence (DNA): TGTGCCAGCAGCGTAAATCACTATGGCTACACCTTC.

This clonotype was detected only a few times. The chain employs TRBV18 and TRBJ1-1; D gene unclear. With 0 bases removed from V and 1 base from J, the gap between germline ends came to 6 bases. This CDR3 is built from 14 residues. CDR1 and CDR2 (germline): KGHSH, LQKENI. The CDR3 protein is CASSPPSGNTEAFF. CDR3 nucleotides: TGTGCCAGCTCACCACCGAGCGGGAACACTGAAGCTTTCTTT.

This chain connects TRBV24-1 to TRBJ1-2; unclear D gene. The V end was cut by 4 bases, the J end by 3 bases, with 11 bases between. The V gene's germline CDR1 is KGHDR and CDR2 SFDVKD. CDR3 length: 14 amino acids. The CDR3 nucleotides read TGTGCCACCAGTGAGGAAGGAAGAGACTATGGCTACACCTTC. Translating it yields CATSEEGRDYGYTF.

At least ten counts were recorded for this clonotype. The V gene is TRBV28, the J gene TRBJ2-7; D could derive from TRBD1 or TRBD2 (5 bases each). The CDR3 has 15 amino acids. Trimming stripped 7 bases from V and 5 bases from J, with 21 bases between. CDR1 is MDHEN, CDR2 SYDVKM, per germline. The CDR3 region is CASTARDGRAHEQYF. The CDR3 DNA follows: TGTGCCAGCACCGCCCGGGATGGCAGGGCGCACGAGCAGTACTTC.

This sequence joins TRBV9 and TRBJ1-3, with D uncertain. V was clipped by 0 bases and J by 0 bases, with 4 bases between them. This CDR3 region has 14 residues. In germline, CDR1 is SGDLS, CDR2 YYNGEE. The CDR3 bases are TGTGCCAGCAGCGTAGGGTACTCTGGAAACACCATATATTTT. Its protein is CASSVGYSGNTIYF.

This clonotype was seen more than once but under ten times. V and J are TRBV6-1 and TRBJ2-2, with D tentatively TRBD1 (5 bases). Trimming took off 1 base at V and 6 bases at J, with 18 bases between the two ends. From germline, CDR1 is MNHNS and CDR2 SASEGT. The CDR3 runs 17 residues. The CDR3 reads CASSEGARVRNSGELFF. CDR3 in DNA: TGTGCCAGCAGTGAAGGGGCCAGGGTACGGAATTCCGGGGAGCTGTTTTTT.

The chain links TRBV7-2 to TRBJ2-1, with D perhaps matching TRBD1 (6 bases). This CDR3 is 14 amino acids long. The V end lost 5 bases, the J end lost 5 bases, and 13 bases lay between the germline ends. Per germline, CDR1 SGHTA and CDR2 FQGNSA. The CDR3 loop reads CASSPWAGDNEQFF. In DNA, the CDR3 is TGTGCCAGCAGCCCCTGGGCAGGGGACAATGAGCAGTTCTTC.

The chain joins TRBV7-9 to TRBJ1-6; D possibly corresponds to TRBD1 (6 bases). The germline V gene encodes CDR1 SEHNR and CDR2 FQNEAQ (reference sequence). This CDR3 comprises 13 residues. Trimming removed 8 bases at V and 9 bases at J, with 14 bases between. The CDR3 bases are TGTGCCAGCGGGACACAGGGAGCTTCACCCCTCCACTTT. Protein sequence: CASGTQGASPLHF.

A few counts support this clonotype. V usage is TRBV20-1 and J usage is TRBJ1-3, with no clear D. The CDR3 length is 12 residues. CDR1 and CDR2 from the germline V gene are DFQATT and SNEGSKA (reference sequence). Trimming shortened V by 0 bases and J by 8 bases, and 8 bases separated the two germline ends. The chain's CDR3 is CSARDQGYTIYF. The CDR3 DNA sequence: TGCAGTGCTAGAGATCAAGGATACACCATATATTTT.

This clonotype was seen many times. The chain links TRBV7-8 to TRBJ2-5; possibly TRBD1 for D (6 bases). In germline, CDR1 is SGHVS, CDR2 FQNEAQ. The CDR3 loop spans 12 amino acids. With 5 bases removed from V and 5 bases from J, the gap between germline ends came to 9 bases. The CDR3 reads CASSPRGETQYF. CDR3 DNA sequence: TGTGCCAGCAGCCCGAGGGGGGAGACCCAGTACTTC.

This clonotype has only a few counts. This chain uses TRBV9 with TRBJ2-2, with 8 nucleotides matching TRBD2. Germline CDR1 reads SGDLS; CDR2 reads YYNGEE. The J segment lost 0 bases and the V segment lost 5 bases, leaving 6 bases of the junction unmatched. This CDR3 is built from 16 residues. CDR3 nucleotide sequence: TGTGCCAGCAGGCCGGGGGGGCCCGCGAACACCGGGGAGCTGTTTTTT. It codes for CASRPGGPANTGELFF.

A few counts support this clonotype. The CDR3 region is CASSYSRGTEAFF. CDR3 DNA: TGTGCCAGCAGCTATTCGAGGGGCACTGAAGCTTTCTTT. The J gene is TRBJ1-1, the V gene TRBV3-1, with a tentative D call TRBD1 (5 bases). Per germline, CDR1 LGHDT and CDR2 YNNKEL (reference sequence). The CDR3 has 13 residues. V shed 5 bases and J shed 4 bases, with 11 bases lying between them.

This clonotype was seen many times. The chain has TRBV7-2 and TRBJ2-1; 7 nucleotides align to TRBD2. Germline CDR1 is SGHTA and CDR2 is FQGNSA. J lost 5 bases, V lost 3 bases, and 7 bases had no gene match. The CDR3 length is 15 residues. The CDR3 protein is CASSFRREINNEQFF. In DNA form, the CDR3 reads TGTGCCAGCAGCTTTAGGCGGGAGATCAACAATGAGCAGTTCTTC.

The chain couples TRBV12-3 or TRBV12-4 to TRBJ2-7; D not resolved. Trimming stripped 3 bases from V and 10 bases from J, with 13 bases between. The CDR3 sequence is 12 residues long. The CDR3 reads CASSFWSEKQYF. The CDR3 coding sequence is TGTGCCAGCAGTTTCTGGTCCGAGAAACAGTACTTC.